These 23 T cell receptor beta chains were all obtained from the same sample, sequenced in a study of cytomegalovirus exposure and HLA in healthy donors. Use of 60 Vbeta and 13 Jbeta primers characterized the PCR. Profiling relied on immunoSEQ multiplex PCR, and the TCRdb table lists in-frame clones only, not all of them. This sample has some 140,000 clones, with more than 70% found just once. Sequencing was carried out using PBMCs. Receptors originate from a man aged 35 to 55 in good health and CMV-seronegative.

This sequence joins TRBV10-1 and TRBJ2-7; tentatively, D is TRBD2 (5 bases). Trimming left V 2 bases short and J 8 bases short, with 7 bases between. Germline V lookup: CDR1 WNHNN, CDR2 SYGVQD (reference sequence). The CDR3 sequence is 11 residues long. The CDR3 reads CASSEGEKQYF. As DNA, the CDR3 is TGCGCCAGCAGTGAGGGGGAGAAGCAGTACTTC.

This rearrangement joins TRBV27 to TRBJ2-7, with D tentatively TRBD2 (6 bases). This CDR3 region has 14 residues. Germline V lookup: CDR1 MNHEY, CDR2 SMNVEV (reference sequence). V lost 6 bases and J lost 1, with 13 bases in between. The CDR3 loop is CASRRDGLSYEQYF. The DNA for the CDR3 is TGTGCCAGCAGGCGGGACGGGCTTTCCTACGAGCAGTACTTC.

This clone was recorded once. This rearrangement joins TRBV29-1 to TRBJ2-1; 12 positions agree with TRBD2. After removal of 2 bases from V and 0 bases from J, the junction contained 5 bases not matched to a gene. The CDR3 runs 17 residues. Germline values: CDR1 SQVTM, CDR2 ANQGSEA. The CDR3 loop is CSVETSGRFFSYNEQFF. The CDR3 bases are TGCAGCGTTGAAACTAGCGGGAGGTTCTTCTCCTACAATGAGCAGTTCTTC.

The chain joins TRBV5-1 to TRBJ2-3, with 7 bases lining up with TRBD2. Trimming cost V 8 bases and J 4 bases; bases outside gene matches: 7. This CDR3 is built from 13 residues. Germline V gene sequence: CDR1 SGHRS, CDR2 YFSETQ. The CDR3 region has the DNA TGCGCCAGTAGGACTAGTGAGGCAGATACGCAGTATTTT. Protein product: CASRTSEADTQYF.

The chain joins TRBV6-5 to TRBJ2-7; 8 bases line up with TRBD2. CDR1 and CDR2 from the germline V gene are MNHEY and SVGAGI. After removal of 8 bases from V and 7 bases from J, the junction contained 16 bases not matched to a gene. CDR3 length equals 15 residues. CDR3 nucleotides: TGTGCCAGCGGCCCAGCGGGAGTATGGATTGGTGAGCAGTACTTC. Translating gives CASGPAGVWIGEQYF.

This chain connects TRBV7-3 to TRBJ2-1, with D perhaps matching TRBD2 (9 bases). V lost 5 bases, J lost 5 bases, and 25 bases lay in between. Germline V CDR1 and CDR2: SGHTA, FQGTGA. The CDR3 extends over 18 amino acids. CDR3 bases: TGTGCCAGCAGCCAATTCGCGGGAGGGGACAGGATCCACAATGAGCAGTTCTTC. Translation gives CASSQFAGGDRIHNEQFF. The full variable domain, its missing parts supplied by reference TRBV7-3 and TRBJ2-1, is GAGVSQTPSNKVTEKGKYVELRCDPISGHTALYWYRQSLGQGPEFLIYFQGTGAADDSGLPNDRFFAVRPEGSVSTLKIQRTERGDSAVYLCASSQFAGGDRIHNEQFFGPGTRLTVL.

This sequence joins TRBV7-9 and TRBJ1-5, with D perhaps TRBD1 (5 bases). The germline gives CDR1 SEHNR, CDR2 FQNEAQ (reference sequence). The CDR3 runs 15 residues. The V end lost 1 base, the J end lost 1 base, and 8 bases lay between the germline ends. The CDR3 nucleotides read TGTGCCAGCAGCTTAGGCTCAGGGAGCAATCAGCCCCAGCATTTT. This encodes CASSLGSGSNQPQHF.

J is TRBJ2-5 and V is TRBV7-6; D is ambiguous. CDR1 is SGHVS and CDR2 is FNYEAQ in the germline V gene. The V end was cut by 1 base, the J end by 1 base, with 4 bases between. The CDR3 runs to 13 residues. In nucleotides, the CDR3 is TGTGCCAGCAGCTTAGGGGCCCAAGAGACCCAGTACTTC. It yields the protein CASSLGAQETQYF.

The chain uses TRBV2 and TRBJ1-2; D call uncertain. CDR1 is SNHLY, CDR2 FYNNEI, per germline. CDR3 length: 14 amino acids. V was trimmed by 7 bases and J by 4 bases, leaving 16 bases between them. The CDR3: CASISPGFGYGYTF. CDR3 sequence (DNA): TGTGCCAGCATTTCTCCGGGATTCGGCTATGGCTACACCTTC.

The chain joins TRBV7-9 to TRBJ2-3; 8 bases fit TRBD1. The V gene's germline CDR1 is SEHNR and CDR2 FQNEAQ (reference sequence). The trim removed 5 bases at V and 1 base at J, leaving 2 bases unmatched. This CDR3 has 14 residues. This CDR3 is CASSPTGGTDTQYF. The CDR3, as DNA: TGTGCCAGCAGCCCGACAGGGGGCACAGATACGCAGTATTTT.

The CDR3 DNA sequence: TGTGCCAGCAGCGTCGGACATACTTACAAGAGCTCTGGGGCCAACGTCCTGACTTTC. It is translated as CASSVGHTYKSSGANVLTF. The rearrangement joins TRBV9 to TRBJ2-6, with D tentatively TRBD1 (5 bases). The germline V gene encodes CDR1 SGDLS and CDR2 YYNGEE. CDR3 length: 19 residues. The germline V and J ends were trimmed by 2 bases and 0 bases, with 18 bases remaining between them.

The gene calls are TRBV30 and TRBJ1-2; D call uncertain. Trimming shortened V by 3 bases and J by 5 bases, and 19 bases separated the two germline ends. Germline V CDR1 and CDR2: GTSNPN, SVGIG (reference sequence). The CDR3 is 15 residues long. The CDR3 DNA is TGTGCCTGGAGGGTCCCAGTGAATTCCCCGTATGGCTACACCTTC. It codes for CAWRVPVNSPYGYTF.

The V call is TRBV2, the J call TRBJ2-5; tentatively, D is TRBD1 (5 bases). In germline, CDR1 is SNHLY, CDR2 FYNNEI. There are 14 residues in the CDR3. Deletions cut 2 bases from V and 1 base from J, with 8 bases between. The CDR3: CASSESTAQETQYF. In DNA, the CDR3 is TGTGCCAGCAGTGAATCGACAGCCCAAGAGACCCAGTACTTC.

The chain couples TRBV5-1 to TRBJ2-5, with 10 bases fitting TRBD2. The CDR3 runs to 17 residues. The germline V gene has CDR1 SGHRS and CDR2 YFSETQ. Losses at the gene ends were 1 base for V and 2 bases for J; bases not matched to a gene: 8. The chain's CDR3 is CASSLPAGGVRQETQYF. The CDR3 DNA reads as TGCGCCAGCAGCTTGCCAGCGGGGGGGGTGCGGCAAGAGACCCAGTACTTC.

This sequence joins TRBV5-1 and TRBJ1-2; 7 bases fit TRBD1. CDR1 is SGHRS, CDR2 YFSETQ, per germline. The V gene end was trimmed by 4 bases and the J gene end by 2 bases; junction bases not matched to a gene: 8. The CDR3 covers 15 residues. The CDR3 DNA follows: TGCGCCAGCAGCCGGGGGACAGATACGAACTATGGCTACACCTTC. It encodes CASSRGTDTNYGYTF.

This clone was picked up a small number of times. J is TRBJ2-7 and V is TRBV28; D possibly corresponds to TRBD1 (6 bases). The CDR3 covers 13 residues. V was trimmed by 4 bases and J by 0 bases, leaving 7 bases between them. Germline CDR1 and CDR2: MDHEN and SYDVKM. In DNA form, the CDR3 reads TGTGCCAGCAGTTCGGGACACTCCTACGAGCAGTACTTC. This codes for CASSSGHSYEQYF.

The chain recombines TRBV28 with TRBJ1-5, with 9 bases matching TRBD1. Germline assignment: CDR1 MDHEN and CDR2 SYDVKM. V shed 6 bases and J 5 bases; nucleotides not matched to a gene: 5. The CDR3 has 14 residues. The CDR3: CASSRGQGYQPQHF. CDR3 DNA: TGTGCCAGCAGCCGGGGACAGGGCTATCAGCCCCAGCATTTT.

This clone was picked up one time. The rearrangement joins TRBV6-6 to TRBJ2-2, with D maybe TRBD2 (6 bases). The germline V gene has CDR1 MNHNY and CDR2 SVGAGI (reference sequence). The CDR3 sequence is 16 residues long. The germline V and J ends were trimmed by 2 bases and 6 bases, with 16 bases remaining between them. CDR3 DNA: TGTGCCAGCAGTTACGCGGGGCAGGGCCCGTCCGGGGAGCTGTTTTTT. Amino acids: CASSYAGQGPSGELFF.

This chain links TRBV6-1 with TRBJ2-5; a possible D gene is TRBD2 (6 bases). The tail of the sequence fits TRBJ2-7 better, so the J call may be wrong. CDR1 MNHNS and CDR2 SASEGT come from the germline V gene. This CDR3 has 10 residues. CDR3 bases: TGTGCCAGCGGACTATACGAGCAGTACTTC. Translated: CASGLYEQYF.

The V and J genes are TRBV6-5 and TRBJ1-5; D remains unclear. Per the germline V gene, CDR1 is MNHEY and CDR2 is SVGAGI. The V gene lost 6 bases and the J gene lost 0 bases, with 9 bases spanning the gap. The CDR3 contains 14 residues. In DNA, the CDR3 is TGTGCCAGCAGGCCCGGGAATAGCAATCAGCCCCAGCATTTT. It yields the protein CASRPGNSNQPQHF.

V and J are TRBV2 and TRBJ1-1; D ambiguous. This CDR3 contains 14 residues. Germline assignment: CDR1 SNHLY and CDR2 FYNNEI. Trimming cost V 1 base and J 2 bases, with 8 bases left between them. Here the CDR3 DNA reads TGTGCCAGCAGTGAAGTTTTGGGCAACACTGAAGCTTTCTTT. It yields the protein CASSEVLGNTEAFF. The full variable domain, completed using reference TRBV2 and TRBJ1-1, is EPEVTQTPSHQVTQMGQEVILRCVPISNHLYFYWYRQILGQKVEFLVSFYNNEISEKSEIFDDQFSVERPDGSNFTLKIRSTKLEDSAMYFCASSEVLGNTEAFFGQGTRLTVV.

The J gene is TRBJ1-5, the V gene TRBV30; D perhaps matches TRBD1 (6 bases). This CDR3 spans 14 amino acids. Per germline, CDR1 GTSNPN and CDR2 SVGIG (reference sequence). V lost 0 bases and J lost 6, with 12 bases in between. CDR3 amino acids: CAWSVKGEGQPQHF. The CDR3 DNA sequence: TGTGCCTGGAGTGTAAAGGGGGAGGGTCAGCCCCAGCATTTT.

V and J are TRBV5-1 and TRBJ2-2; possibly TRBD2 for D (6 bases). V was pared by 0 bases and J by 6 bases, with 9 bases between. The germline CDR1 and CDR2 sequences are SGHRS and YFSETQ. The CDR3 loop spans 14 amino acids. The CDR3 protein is CASSLAPSAGELFF. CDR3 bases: TGCGCCAGCAGCTTGGCCCCTAGCGCCGGGGAGCTGTTTTTT.